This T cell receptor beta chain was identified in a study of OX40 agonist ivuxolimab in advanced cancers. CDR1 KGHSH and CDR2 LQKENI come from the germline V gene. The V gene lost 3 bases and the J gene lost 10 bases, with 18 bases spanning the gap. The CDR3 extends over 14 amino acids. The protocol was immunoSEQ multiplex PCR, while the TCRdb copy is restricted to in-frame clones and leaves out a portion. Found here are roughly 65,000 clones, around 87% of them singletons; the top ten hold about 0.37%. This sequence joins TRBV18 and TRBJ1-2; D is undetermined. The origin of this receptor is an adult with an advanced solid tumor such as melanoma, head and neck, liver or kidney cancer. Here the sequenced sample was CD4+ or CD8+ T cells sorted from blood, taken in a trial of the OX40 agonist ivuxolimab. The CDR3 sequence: CASSPLAAGEDYTF. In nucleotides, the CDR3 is TGTGCCAGCTCACCTCTGGCAGCTGGGGAGGACTACACCTTC.